What follows are 30 T cell receptor beta chains derived from one specimen sequenced in a study of identical twins. TCRdb re-derived calls from the 5' RACE reads in MiXCR, one entry per CDR3 protein. Of about 1.7 million distinct CDR3 sequences listed, more than 30% are singletons. The specimen sequenced was cord blood. The receptors shown here come from a newborn girl in good health.

This clonotype was seen a handful of times. The chain recombines TRBV7-8 with TRBJ2-5; a possible D gene is TRBD1 (6 bases). Near its end, the DNA agrees better with TRBJ2-7, so the J call may be wrong. The germline V gene has CDR1 SGHVS and CDR2 FQNEAQ. The CDR3 runs to 15 residues. CDR3 bases: TGTGCCAGCAGCTCAGGGGTCGACTCCGCATACGAGCAGTACTTC. This translates into CASSSGVDSAYEQYF.

This clonotype has only a few counts. The CDR3 nucleotides read TGTGCCAGCAGTTACTCGACAGGGGGCTCCCGGGGTACGCAGTATTTT. Its protein product is CASSYSTGGSRGTQYF. J is TRBJ2-3 and V is TRBV6-6, with 10 bases fitting TRBD1. With V trimmed by 0 bases and J by 8 bases, 8 bases remained unmatched. This CDR3 has 16 residues. Germline CDR1 is MNHNY and CDR2 is SVGAGI (reference sequence).

The chain recombines TRBV3-1 with TRBJ2-3; 13 bases map to TRBD2. The CDR3 runs to 14 residues. V lost 4 bases, J lost 8 bases, and 3 bases stayed unmatched. From germline, CDR1 is LGHDT and CDR2 YNNKEL (reference sequence). This CDR3 reads CASSPGTSGITQYF. The CDR3 DNA sequence: TGTGCCAGCAGCCCCGGGACTAGCGGGATTACGCAGTATTTT.

The chain combines TRBV3-1 with TRBJ2-3; perhaps TRBD2 as D (6 bases). With 0 bases removed from V and 0 bases from J, the gap between germline ends came to 10 bases. Germline V gene data show CDR1 as LGHDT and CDR2 as YNNKEL (reference sequence). The CDR3 has 16 amino acids. The CDR3 nucleotides read TGTGCCAGCAGCCAAGAATGGCTAGCGAGCACAGATACGCAGTATTTT. Amino acid sequence: CASSQEWLASTDTQYF.

This chain links TRBV7-8 with TRBJ1-4, with D hard to call. Per the germline V gene, CDR1 is SGHVS and CDR2 is FQNEAQ. The V and J ends lost 5 bases and 3 bases respectively, with 13 bases between them. CDR3 length: 15 amino acids. The CDR3 reads CASSPRRGANEKLFF. Written as DNA, the CDR3 is TGTGCCAGCAGCCCCCGTAGAGGCGCTAATGAAAAACTGTTTTTT.

The rearrangement uses TRBV5-1 and TRBJ2-5; a weak D match, TRBD2 (6 bases). V was shortened by 0 bases and J by 4 bases, with 13 bases between the two germline ends. CDR1 is SGHRS and CDR2 is YFSETQ in the germline V gene. The CDR3 runs 15 residues. The CDR3 is CASSLGLVRGETQYF. The CDR3 nucleotides are TGCGCCAGCAGCTTGGGACTAGTTCGGGGAGAGACCCAGTACTTC.

This clonotype turned up a few times. V is TRBV20-1 and J is TRBJ2-1, with 14 nucleotides matching TRBD2. The germline V gene encodes CDR1 DFQATT and CDR2 SNEGSKA (reference sequence). The CDR3 has 19 residues. V was clipped by 6 bases and J by 2 bases; unmatched bases: 15. CDR3 sequence reads: CSAHSYGTSGGQTYNEQFF. The CDR3 nucleotides read TGCAGTGCCCACAGCTACGGGACTAGCGGGGGACAGACCTACAATGAGCAGTTCTTC.

This clonotype was seen a handful of times. The chain is built from TRBV29-1 and TRBJ2-1; TRBD2 is a possible D gene (5 bases). Germline CDR1 reads SQVTM; CDR2 reads ANQGSEA. The V end was cut by 3 bases, the J end by 2 bases, with 14 bases between. CDR3 length: 15 amino acids. The DNA of the CDR3 is TGCAGCGTTGATGCTCCGGGAAGTCCCTACAATGAGCAGTTCTTC. Residues: CSVDAPGSPYNEQFF.

This clonotype showed up just a few times. The chain links TRBV29-1 to TRBJ2-1; TRBD2 matches 8 bases. The trim removed 8 bases at V and 5 bases at J, leaving 17 bases unmatched. The V gene's germline CDR1 is SQVTM and CDR2 ANQGSEA. This CDR3 comprises 16 residues. CDR3 nucleotide sequence: TGCAGCTGCAGGGTCGACGGGCGGGGGGTCAACAATGAGCAGTTCTTC. Amino acids: CSCRVDGRGVNNEQFF.

In nucleotides, the CDR3 is TGTGCCAGCAGCCAAGATGTCCTAACGGGGGGCAGCACGCAGTATTTT. Encoded protein: CASSQDVLTGGSTQYF. The genes are TRBV3-1 and TRBJ2-3; weak D call: TRBD2 (7 bases). CDR1 and CDR2 (germline): LGHDT, YNNKEL (reference sequence). The CDR3 totals 16 residues. The ends were cut back, 0 bases at V and 9 bases at J, with 19 bases in the middle.

This clonotype was seen a few times. V usage is TRBV20-1 and J usage is TRBJ1-1, with 11 bases fitting TRBD1. CDR3 length: 14 residues. The germline V gene encodes CDR1 DFQATT and CDR2 SNEGSKA (reference sequence). The trim removed 3 bases at V and 3 bases at J, leaving 3 bases unmatched. CDR3 region: CSARDRGLDTEAFF. CDR3 in DNA: TGCAGTGCTAGGGACAGGGGGCTGGACACTGAAGCTTTCTTT.

This clonotype turned up a few times. The chain links TRBV11-2 to TRBJ2-1; TRBD1 or TRBD2 may be the D gene (5 bases each). Trimming pared 4 bases from V and 5 bases from J, leaving 12 bases between. The length of the CDR3 is 14 residues. Germline CDR1 reads SGHAT; CDR2 reads FQNNGV. The CDR3 region is CASSSVGRDNEQFF. DNA of the CDR3: TGTGCCAGCAGCTCTGTGGGACGGGACAATGAGCAGTTCTTC.

This chain connects TRBV2 to TRBJ2-5, with D hard to call. The length of the CDR3 is 10 residues. The germline CDR1 and CDR2 sequences are SNHLY and FYNNEI. Trimming removed 5 bases at V and 8 bases at J, with 6 bases between. The CDR3 DNA is TGTGCCAGCAGTCCCTCCACCCAGTACTTC. Translation gives CASSPSTQYF. Filled out from reference TRBV2 and TRBJ2-5, the complete variable domain reads EPEVTQTPSHQVTQMGQEVILRCVPISNHLYFYWYRQILGQKVEFLVSFYNNEISEKSEIFDDQFSVERPDGSNFTLKIRSTKLEDSAMYFCASSPSTQYFGPGTRLLVL.

The gene calls are TRBV5-1 and TRBJ1-2; D unclear. V was shortened by 4 bases and J by 8 bases, with 21 bases between the two germline ends. CDR1 and CDR2 (germline): SGHRS, YFSETQ. This CDR3 spans 15 amino acids. CDR3 region: CASSPAEVWVAGYTF. For the CDR3, the DNA is TGCGCCAGCAGCCCGGCTGAGGTGTGGGTGGCCGGCTACACCTTC.

This clonotype was counted between two and nine times. The V call is TRBV5-5, the J call TRBJ2-3; no definite D call. The CDR3 runs 16 residues. CDR1 is SGHKS, CDR2 YYEKEE, per germline (reference sequence). V gave up 0 bases and J gave up 0 bases, with 11 bases separating them. CDR3 residues: CASSLGQLFSTDTQYF. The CDR3 DNA sequence: TGTGCCAGCAGCTTGGGGCAGCTCTTCAGCACAGATACGCAGTATTTT. Complete variable domain (other parts from reference TRBV5-5 and TRBJ2-3): DAGVTQSPTHLIKTRGQQVTLRCSPISGHKSVSWYQQVLGQGPQFIFQYYEKEERGRGNFPDRFSARQFPNYSSELNVNALLLGDSALYLCASSLGQLFSTDTQYFGPGTRLTVL.

This clonotype was counted many times. The rearrangement uses TRBV10-3 and TRBJ2-3; D is unresolved. Germline V CDR1 and CDR2: ENHRY, SYGVKD. The CDR3 runs to 12 residues. Trimming removed 5 bases at V and 2 bases at J, with 5 bases between. The CDR3 region has the DNA TGTGCCATCAGTTGGGCCACAGATACGCAGTATTTT. This codes for CAISWATDTQYF.

This clonotype was found a few times. The J gene is TRBJ1-2, the V gene TRBV28; 8 nucleotides align to TRBD1. The germline V gene encodes CDR1 MDHEN and CDR2 SYDVKM. Germline trimming cut 4 bases from V and 1 base from J; bases unmatched to any gene: 5. This CDR3 has 15 amino acids. CDR3 bases: TGTGCCAGCAGTTCGACAGGGGTTGATAACTATGGCTACACCTTC. It specifies CASSSTGVDNYGYTF.

A few counts support this clonotype. The V gene is TRBV27, the J gene TRBJ2-6, with a weak D call TRBD1 (5 bases). Looked up from germline, CDR1 is MNHEY and CDR2 is SMNVEV (reference sequence). The length of the CDR3 is 15 residues. V lost 6 bases and J 4 bases, leaving 13 bases between the germline ends. CDR3 nucleotides: TGTGCCAGCAGAGACCAGGGAAAAGGGGCCAACGTCCTGACTTTC. It encodes CASRDQGKGANVLTF.

The V and J genes are TRBV20-1 and TRBJ2-7, with TRBD2 matching 13 bases. This CDR3 has 15 residues. The V gene end was trimmed by 2 bases and the J gene end by 2 bases; junction bases not matched to a gene: 3. Germline CDR1 is DFQATT and CDR2 is SNEGSKA (reference sequence). The CDR3 region has the DNA TGCAGTGCTAGACTTGGGACTAGCGGGGCCTACGAGCAGTACTTC. It yields the protein CSARLGTSGAYEQYF.

This clonotype was counted a few times. The rearrangement links TRBV18 to TRBJ2-3, with D unclear. The CDR3 has 16 residues. Germline lookup yields CDR1 KGHSH and CDR2 LQKENI. V gave up 1 base and J gave up 0 bases, with 11 bases separating them. The CDR3 spells CASSPRAPPSTDTQYF. DNA of the CDR3: TGTGCCAGCTCACCACGCGCACCCCCTAGCACAGATACGCAGTATTTT.

This clonotype occurred a few times. The genes are TRBV3-1 and TRBJ2-7, with D possibly TRBD1 on 6 matching bases. Deletions cut 1 base from V and 3 bases from J, with 13 bases between. The CDR3 is 15 amino acids. Germline V lookup: CDR1 LGHDT, CDR2 YNNKEL (reference sequence). CDR3 sequence (DNA): TGTGCCAGCAGCCAAGCAGGGGACGGCTACTACGAGCAGTACTTC. It specifies CASSQAGDGYYEQYF.

This clonotype showed up just a few times. The CDR3 loop is CASLQGLTVNEQFF. In nucleotides, the CDR3 is TGTGCCAGCCTTCAGGGACTTACGGTGAATGAGCAGTTCTTC. The chain has TRBV7-9 and TRBJ2-1, with a tentative D call TRBD2 (6 bases). The CDR3 length is 14 residues. V lost 8 bases to trimming and J lost 7 bases, with 18 bases between them. Looked up from germline, CDR1 is SEHNR and CDR2 is FQNEAQ (reference sequence).

The chain is built from TRBV3-1 and TRBJ2-7; 8 bases map to TRBD2. Germline V gene lookup returns CDR1 LGHDT and CDR2 YNNKEL (reference sequence). The CDR3 contains 13 residues. V dropped 4 bases and J dropped 5; count of bases not matched to a gene: 4. The CDR3 DNA is TGTGCCAGCAGCCCGCTAGCGGGCCACGAGCAGTACTTC. Its translation is CASSPLAGHEQYF.

CDR3 sequence reads: CASIILQGQVTSYEQYF. The CDR3 DNA is TGTGCCAGCATCATTCTCCAAGGACAGGTCACCTCCTACGAGCAGTACTTC. The chain links TRBV2 to TRBJ2-7, with TRBD1 matching 7 bases. CDR1 and CDR2 from the germline V gene are SNHLY and FYNNEI. The length of the CDR3 is 17 residues. The V gene end was trimmed by 7 bases and the J gene end by 0 bases; junction bases not matched to a gene: 15.

The chain couples TRBV7-9 to TRBJ1-2; no clear D gene. Germline CDR1 and CDR2: SEHNR and FQNEAQ (reference sequence). The CDR3 totals 13 residues. Trimming took 0 bases from V and 4 from J, leaving 6 bases between them. The CDR3 region is CASSLAVFYGYTF. In DNA form, the CDR3 reads TGTGCCAGCAGCTTAGCAGTTTTCTATGGCTACACCTTC.

This clonotype was seen at least ten times. One end of the junction does not line up with germline, which may come from a read error. The chain has TRBV12-3 or TRBV12-4 and TRBJ2-7; tentative D call: TRBD1 (6 bases). This CDR3 is built from 15 residues. The CDR3 region has the DNA TGCGCCAGCAGCTTGCGAGGGGGAAGCTCCTACGAGCAGTACTTC. Amino acids: CASSLRGGSSYEQYF.

This clonotype occurred many times. The chain joins TRBV12-3 or TRBV12-4 to TRBJ2-1; 10 bases fit TRBD2. The CDR3 spans 16 residues. The junction had 6 bases not matched to a gene; V was cut back by 0 bases and J by 7 bases. The CDR3 coding sequence is TGTGCCAGCAGTTTAGCGCGGACTAGCGGCGTAAATGAGCAGTTCTTC. Its protein is CASSLARTSGVNEQFF.

V gene TRBV20-1 combines with J gene TRBJ2-5, with D perhaps TRBD2 (6 bases). This CDR3 comprises 15 residues. V lost 0 bases to trimming and J lost 11 bases, with 22 bases between them. Germline V CDR1 and CDR2: DFQATT, SNEGSKA (reference sequence). The CDR3 DNA reads as TGCAGTGCTAGAGATCTACGGGGCGGAGGGCGCAAGCAGTACTTC. Translated: CSARDLRGGGRKQYF.

This clonotype was detected only a few times. This rearrangement joins TRBV7-2 to TRBJ2-1, with 7 bases aligning to TRBD2. This CDR3 has 18 residues. The germline gives CDR1 SGHTA, CDR2 FQGNSA. The J segment lost 1 base and the V segment lost 1 base, leaving 10 bases of the junction unmatched. The CDR3 reads CASSLVGPGGLSYNEQFF. As DNA, the CDR3 is TGTGCCAGCAGCTTAGTAGGTCCGGGGGGTCTATCCTACAATGAGCAGTTCTTC.

As to this clonotype: A much larger clonotype is one base distant, so this may be a read error. The chain has TRBV28 and TRBJ1-6; D not resolved. The CDR3 sequence is 11 residues long. From germline, CDR1 is MDHEN and CDR2 SYDVKM. Trimming pared 8 bases from V and 8 bases from J, leaving 7 bases between. This chain's CDR3 is CASRSDSPLHF. CDR3 coding DNA: TGTGCCAGCCGTTCGGATTCACCCCTCCACTTT.